This TCR beta chain came from a study of OX40 agonist ivuxolimab in advanced cancers. At the level of the study: Patients were dosed intravenously with ivuxolimab at 0.01 to 10 mg/kg every 2 weeks.

Turning to this clone: Its target is not known.

Study-wide points: No determination was made of the antigen specificity of the expanded peripheral T cells. Within 6 weeks, CD4+ and CD8+ blood T cells expanded clonally at 0.1 to 3.0 mg/kg.

Per germline, CDR1 MNHEY and CDR2 SMNVEV (reference sequence). The V gene lost 4 bases and the J gene lost 2 bases, with 9 bases spanning the gap. The CDR3 extends over 13 amino acids. Profiling relied on immunoSEQ multiplex PCR, and the TCRdb table lists in-frame clones only, not all of them. The sample shows tens of thousands of clones, approximately 88% of them seen only once. Sequencing was performed on CD4+ or CD8+ T cells sorted from blood, taken in a trial of the OX40 agonist ivuxolimab. The chain has TRBV27 and TRBJ2-7, with D possibly matching TRBD1 (5 bases). The TCR sequence derives from an adult with an advanced solid tumor such as melanoma, head and neck, liver or kidney cancer. In nucleotides, the CDR3 is TGTGCCAGCAGTTACAGGATCACCTACGAGCAGTACTTC. It is translated as CASSYRITYEQYF.